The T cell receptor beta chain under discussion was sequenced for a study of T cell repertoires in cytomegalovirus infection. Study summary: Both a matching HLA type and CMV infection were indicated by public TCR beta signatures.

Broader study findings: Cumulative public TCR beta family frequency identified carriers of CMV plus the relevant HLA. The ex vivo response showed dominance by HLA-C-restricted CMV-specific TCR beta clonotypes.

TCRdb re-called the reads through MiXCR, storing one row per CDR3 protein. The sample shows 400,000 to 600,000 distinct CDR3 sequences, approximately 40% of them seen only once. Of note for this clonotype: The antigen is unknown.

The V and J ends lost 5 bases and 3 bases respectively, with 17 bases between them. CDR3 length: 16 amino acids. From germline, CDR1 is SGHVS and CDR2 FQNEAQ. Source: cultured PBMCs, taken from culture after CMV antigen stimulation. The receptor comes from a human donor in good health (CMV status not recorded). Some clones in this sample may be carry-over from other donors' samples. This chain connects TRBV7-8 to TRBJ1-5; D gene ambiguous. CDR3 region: CASSPRWRQYNQPQHF. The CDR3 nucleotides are TGTGCCAGCAGCCCTAGGTGGAGGCAGTACAATCAGCCCCAGCATTTT.